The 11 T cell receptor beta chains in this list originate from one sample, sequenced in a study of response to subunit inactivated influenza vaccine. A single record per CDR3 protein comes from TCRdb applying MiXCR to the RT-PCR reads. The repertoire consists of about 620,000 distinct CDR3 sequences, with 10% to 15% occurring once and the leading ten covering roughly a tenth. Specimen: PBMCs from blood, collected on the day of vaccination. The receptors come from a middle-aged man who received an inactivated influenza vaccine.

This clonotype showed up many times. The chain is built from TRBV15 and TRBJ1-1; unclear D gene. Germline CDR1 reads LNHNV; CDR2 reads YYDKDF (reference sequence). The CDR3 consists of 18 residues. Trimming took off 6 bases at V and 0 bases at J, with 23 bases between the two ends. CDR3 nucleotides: TGTGCCACCAGTTCCAGTTTTAGCCCAAGTCGCATGAACACTGAAGCTTTCTTT. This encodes CATSSSFSPSRMNTEAFF.

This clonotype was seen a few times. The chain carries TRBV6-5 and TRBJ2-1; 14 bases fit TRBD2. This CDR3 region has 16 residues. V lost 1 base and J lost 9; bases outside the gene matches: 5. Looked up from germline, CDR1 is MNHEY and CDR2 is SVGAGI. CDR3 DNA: TGTGCCAGCAGTTACTTGACTAGCGGGAGGGCCGTTGAGCAGTTCTTC. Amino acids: CASSYLTSGRAVEQFF.

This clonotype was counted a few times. The DNA for the CDR3 is TGCAGTGCTCCTAGCGGTGCTAGCACAGATACGCAGTATTTT. This gives the protein CSAPSGASTDTQYF. This chain uses TRBV20-1 with TRBJ2-3, with 7 bases that match TRBD2. V was clipped by 5 bases and J by 0 bases; unmatched bases: 5. This CDR3 comprises 14 residues. Germline V gene lookup returns CDR1 DFQATT and CDR2 SNEGSKA (reference sequence).

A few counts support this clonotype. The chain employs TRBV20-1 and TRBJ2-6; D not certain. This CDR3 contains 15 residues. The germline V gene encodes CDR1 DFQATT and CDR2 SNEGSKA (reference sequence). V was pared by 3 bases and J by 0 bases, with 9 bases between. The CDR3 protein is CSAREGSSGANVLTF. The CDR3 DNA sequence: TGCAGTGCTAGGGAAGGAAGCTCTGGGGCCAACGTCCTGACTTTC.

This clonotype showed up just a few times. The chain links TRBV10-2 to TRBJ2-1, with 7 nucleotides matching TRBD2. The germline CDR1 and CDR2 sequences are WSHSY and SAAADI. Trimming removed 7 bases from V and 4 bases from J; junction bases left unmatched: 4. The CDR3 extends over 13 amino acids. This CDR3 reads CASKPGLYNEQFF. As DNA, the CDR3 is TGCGCCAGCAAACCGGGACTATACAATGAGCAGTTCTTC.

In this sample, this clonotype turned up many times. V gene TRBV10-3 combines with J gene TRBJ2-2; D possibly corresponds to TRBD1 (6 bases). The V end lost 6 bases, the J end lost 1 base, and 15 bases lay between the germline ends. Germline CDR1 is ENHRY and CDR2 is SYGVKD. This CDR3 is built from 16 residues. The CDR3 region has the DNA TGTGCCATCAGATCGACGGGGACACTGAACACCGGGGAGCTGTTTTTT. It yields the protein CAIRSTGTLNTGELFF.

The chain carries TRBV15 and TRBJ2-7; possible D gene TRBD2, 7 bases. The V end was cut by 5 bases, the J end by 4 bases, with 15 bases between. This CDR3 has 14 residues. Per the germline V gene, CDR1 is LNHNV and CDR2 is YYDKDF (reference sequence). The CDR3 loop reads CATSAGEGGYEQYF. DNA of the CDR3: TGTGCCACCAGCGCAGGGGAGGGCGGGTACGAGCAGTACTTC.

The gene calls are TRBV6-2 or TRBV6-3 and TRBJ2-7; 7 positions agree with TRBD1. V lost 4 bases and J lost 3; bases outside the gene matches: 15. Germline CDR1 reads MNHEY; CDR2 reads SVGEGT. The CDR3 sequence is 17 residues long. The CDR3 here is CASSWGLNRDSRYEQYF. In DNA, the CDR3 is TGTGCCAGCAGTTGGGGCCTAAACCGGGACAGTCGCTACGAGCAGTACTTC.

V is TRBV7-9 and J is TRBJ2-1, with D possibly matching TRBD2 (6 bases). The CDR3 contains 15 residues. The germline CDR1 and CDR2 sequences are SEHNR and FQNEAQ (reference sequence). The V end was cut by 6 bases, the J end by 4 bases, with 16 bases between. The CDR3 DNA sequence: TGTGCCAGCAGTTCCGAGCGGGCCTCTTACAATGAGCAGTTCTTC. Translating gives CASSSERASYNEQFF.

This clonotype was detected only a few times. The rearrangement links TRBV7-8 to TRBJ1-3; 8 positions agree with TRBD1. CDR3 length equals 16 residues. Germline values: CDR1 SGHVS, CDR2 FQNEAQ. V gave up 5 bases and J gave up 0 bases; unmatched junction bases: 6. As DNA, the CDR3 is TGTGCCAGCAGCATGACAGGGGCGAGCTCTGGAAACACCATATATTTT. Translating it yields CASSMTGASSGNTIYF.

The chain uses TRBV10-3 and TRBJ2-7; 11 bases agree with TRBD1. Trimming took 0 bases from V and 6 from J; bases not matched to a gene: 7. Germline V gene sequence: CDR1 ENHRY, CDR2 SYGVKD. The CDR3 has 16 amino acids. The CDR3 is CAISESIGQGASEQYF. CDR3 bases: TGTGCCATCAGTGAGTCGATCGGACAGGGGGCGAGCGAGCAGTACTTC.